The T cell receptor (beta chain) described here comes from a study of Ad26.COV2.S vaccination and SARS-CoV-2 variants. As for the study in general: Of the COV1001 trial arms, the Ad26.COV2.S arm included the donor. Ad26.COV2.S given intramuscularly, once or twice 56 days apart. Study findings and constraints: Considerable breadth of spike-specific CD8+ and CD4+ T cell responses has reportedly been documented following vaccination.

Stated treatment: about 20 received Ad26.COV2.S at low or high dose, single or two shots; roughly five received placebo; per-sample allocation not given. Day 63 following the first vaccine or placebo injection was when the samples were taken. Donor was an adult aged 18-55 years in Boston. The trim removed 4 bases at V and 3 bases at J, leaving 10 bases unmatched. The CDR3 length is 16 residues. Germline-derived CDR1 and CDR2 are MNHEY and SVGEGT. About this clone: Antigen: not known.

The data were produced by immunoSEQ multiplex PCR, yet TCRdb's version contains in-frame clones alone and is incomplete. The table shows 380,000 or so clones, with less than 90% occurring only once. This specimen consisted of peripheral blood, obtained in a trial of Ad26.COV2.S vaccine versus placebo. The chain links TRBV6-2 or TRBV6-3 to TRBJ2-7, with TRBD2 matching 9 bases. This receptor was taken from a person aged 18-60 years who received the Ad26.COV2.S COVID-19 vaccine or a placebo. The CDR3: CASSSYLTSGRYEQYF. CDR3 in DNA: TGTGCCAGCAGTTCCTACCTCACTAGCGGGCGCTACGAGCAGTACTTC.